Below, 21 T cell receptor beta chains from the same sample are listed, as sequenced in a study of beta chain features in type 1 diabetes. General observations from the study: Moderate but significant shortening of TCRB CDR3s was recorded in all four CD4+ subsets from Type 1 diabetes patients.

The antigens these receptors bind are not known. Reverse transcribing all isolated RNA meant expressed TCRB transcripts were sequenced. Using immunoSEQ multiplex PCR, the repertoire was profiled, and TCRdb retains in-frame clones only, with some absent. The profile covers around 650,000 clones, with 9.5% to 15% appearing a single time and more than 0.1% taken by the ten largest. Input material: naive CD4+ T cells from blood. Receptors originate from a man younger than 40 with type 1 diabetes.

This clone was picked up a small number of times. The sample contains more than one DNA sequence encoding this CDR3. The V gene is TRBV29-1, the J gene TRBJ2-3; 7 bases are shared with TRBD1. After removal of 4 bases from V and 0 bases from J, the junction contained 4 bases not matched to a gene. The CDR3 has 14 residues. Germline V gene sequence: CDR1 SQVTM, CDR2 ANQGSEA. Written as DNA, the CDR3 is TGCAGCGTTGCCAGGGGGACGAGCACAGATACGCAGTATTTT. Amino acid sequence: CSVARGTSTDTQYF.

This clone was seen a handful of times. The chain combines TRBV2 with TRBJ2-3; D not certain. V was pared by 3 bases and J by 0 bases, with 4 bases between. Looked up from germline, CDR1 is SNHLY and CDR2 is FYNNEI. The CDR3 has 13 amino acids. In DNA form, the CDR3 reads TGTGCCAGCAGTGACAGTAGCACAGATACGCAGTATTTT. Amino acids: CASSDSSTDTQYF.

The chain recombines TRBV4-2 with TRBJ2-5, with TRBD2 identical over 11 bases. The CDR3 sequence is 15 residues long. J was trimmed by 3 bases and V by 4 bases; bases with no gene match: 4. Germline loops: CDR1 LGHNA, CDR2 YNFKEQ. DNA for the CDR3: TGTGCCAGCAGCCGGGCTAGCGGGGGGAAAGAGACCCAGTACTTC. Residues: CASSRASGGKETQYF.

This sequence joins TRBV18 and TRBJ2-7; 8 nucleotides align to TRBD2. This CDR3 is built from 16 residues. Germline CDR1 and CDR2: KGHSH and LQKENI. Trimming at V came to 3 bases and at J to 6 bases, leaving 13 bases not matched to a gene. The CDR3 region is CASSPPGGGRSLEQYF. In DNA form, the CDR3 reads TGTGCCAGCTCACCCCCGGGAGGGGGTCGTTCGCTCGAGCAGTACTTC.

The gene calls are TRBV6-5 and TRBJ1-1, with 7 bases matching TRBD1. J lost 1 base, V lost 7 bases, and 9 bases had no gene match. Germline lookup yields CDR1 MNHEY and CDR2 SVGAGI. This CDR3 is 15 amino acids long. The chain's CDR3 is CASTKTGNSNTEAFF. The CDR3 region has the DNA TGTGCCAGCACCAAGACAGGGAATTCGAACACTGAAGCTTTCTTT.

This clone was observed a handful of times. The chain is built from TRBV5-4 and TRBJ2-5, with TRBD2 as a possible D gene (6 bases). This CDR3 has 13 amino acids. V gave up 0 bases and J gave up 5 bases, with 8 bases separating them. Germline V CDR1 and CDR2: SGHNT, YYREEE (reference sequence). CDR3 protein: CASSLGLDETQYF. CDR3 sequence (DNA): TGTGCCAGCAGCTTGGGACTAGATGAGACCCAGTACTTC. Filled out from reference TRBV5-4 and TRBJ2-5, the complete variable domain reads ETGVTQSPTHLIKTRGQQVTLRCSSQSGHNTVSWYQQALGQGPQFIFQYYREEENGRGNFPPRFSGLQFPNYSSELNVNALELDDSALYLCASSLGLDETQYFGPGTRLLVL.

The CDR3 spells CASSTGTGSAEAFF. For the CDR3, the DNA is TGTGCCAGCAGCACCGGGACAGGGAGCGCTGAAGCTTTCTTT. The chain couples TRBV6-5 to TRBJ1-1; 9 bases fit TRBD1. V shed 6 bases, J shed 6 bases, and the junction held 8 bases outside the gene matches. CDR3 length: 14 residues. Germline V gives CDR1 MNHEY, CDR2 SVGAGI.

This clone appeared a few times. The sample carries other DNA sequences with the same CDR3. V and J are TRBV6-6 and TRBJ2-7, with D perhaps TRBD1 (6 bases). CDR3 length: 14 amino acids. Trimming took off 5 bases at V and 2 bases at J, with 13 bases between the two ends. Germline lookup yields CDR1 MNHNY and CDR2 SVGAGI (reference sequence). As DNA, the CDR3 is TGTGCCAGCAGTCCCGGGACACCCACCTACGAGCAGTACTTC. It is translated as CASSPGTPTYEQYF.

In this sample, this clone turned up a few times. This chain links TRBV9 with TRBJ2-5; possibly TRBD1 for D (5 bases). The CDR3 is 16 amino acids. Per the germline V gene, CDR1 is SGDLS and CDR2 is YYNGEE. V dropped 1 base and J dropped 1 base, with 14 bases sitting between them. The CDR3 DNA follows: TGTGCCAGCAGCGTAACAGGAACCAGCCGCCAAGAGACCCAGTACTTC. Residues: CASSVTGTSRQETQYF.

This chain joins TRBV29-1 and TRBJ1-2, with D perhaps matching TRBD1 (5 bases). Deletions cut 6 bases from V and 3 bases from J, with 11 bases between. CDR3 length equals 12 residues. Germline V gene lookup returns CDR1 SQVTM and CDR2 ANQGSEA. The CDR3 region has the DNA TGCAGCGTCCTTCGGGGGGACTATGGCTACACCTTC. Translating gives CSVLRGDYGYTF.

The genes are TRBV19 and TRBJ2-5; D remains unclear. Trimming took off 3 bases at V and 4 bases at J, with 12 bases between the two ends. CDR3 length: 14 amino acids. Germline values: CDR1 LNHDA, CDR2 SQIVND (reference sequence). CDR3 residues: CASSIIPPGETQYF. CDR3 coding DNA: TGTGCCAGTAGTATCATTCCTCCAGGAGAGACCCAGTACTTC.

The chain has TRBV28 and TRBJ1-2; 7 bases fit TRBD1. V was clipped by 5 bases and J by 9 bases; unmatched bases: 6. The CDR3 is made up of 12 amino acids. The germline V gene has CDR1 MDHEN and CDR2 SYDVKM. CDR3 DNA sequence: TGTGCCAGCAGTGACAGGGTCCAACGCTACACCTTC. Its translation is CASSDRVQRYTF.

This chain joins TRBV30 and TRBJ1-2, with TRBD1 matching over 12 bases. V lost 3 bases to trimming and J lost 8 bases; unmatched junction nucleotides: 4. Germline V lookup: CDR1 GTSNPN, CDR2 SVGIG (reference sequence). The CDR3 loop spans 13 amino acids. The CDR3 region is CAWRGTGGYGYTF. For the CDR3, the DNA is TGTGCCTGGAGGGGGACAGGGGGCTACGGCTACACCTTC.

The table lists this clone with a few counts. The chain has TRBV18 and TRBJ1-2; D is ambiguous. Germline assignment: CDR1 KGHSH and CDR2 LQKENI. The CDR3 contains 14 residues. The germline V and J ends were trimmed by 4 bases and 6 bases, with 15 bases remaining between them. CDR3 DNA: TGTGCCAGCTCACTCCCCTTACAGCTTAATGGCTACACCTTC. Translation: CASSLPLQLNGYTF.

V gene TRBV14 combines with J gene TRBJ2-3; no firm D call. Germline V lookup: CDR1 SGHDN, CDR2 FVKESK. The V gene lost 1 base and the J gene lost 8 bases, with 13 bases spanning the gap. CDR3 length: 14 residues. CDR3 loop: CASSQVRSGVTQYF. In nucleotides, the CDR3 is TGTGCCAGCAGCCAAGTTAGGAGTGGGGTTACGCAGTATTTT.

This chain connects TRBV6-6 to TRBJ1-5; D is uncertain. Trimming removed 6 bases at V and 2 bases at J, with 5 bases between. The CDR3 is 12 residues long. The germline CDR1 and CDR2 sequences are MNHNY and SVGAGI (reference sequence). CDR3 region: CASRHRNQPQHF. DNA of the CDR3: TGTGCCAGCAGACACCGCAATCAGCCCCAGCATTTT.

This clone came up a few times. The gene calls are TRBV19 and TRBJ2-3; the D gene is possibly TRBD1 (6 bases). CDR1 is LNHDA and CDR2 is SQIVND in the germline V gene (reference sequence). V was trimmed by 5 bases and J by 2 bases, leaving 14 bases between them. This CDR3 contains 15 residues. CDR3 coding DNA: TGTGCCAGTAGTTCGCGGACAGTCTTCACAGATACGCAGTATTTT. Translated, it gives CASSSRTVFTDTQYF.

This clone was observed many times. This chain connects TRBV2 to TRBJ1-6, with D possibly being TRBD1 (6 bases). Trimming shortened V by 6 bases and J by 10 bases, and 10 bases separated the two germline ends. The CDR3 loop spans 12 amino acids. The germline gives CDR1 SNHLY, CDR2 FYNNEI. The CDR3 spells CASRGGGSPLHF. The CDR3 nucleotides read TGTGCCAGCAGGGGAGGGGGGTCACCCCTCCACTTT. The variable domain in full, completed from reference TRBV2 and TRBJ1-6, reads EPEVTQTPSHQVTQMGQEVILRCVPISNHLYFYWYRQILGQKVEFLVSFYNNEISEKSEIFDDQFSVERPDGSNFTLKIRSTKLEDSAMYFCASRGGGSPLHFGNGTRLTVT.

The chain is built from TRBV9 and TRBJ2-2; no definite D call. Germline CDR1 reads SGDLS; CDR2 reads YYNGEE. The CDR3 sequence is 15 residues long. Trimming stripped 4 bases from V and 6 bases from J, with 16 bases between. For the CDR3, the DNA is TGTGCCAGCAGCTTCACCCCTCTAGATGCCGGGGAGCTGTTTTTT. Translated, it gives CASSFTPLDAGELFF.

This clone was observed a handful of times. The genes are TRBV29-1 and TRBJ1-5; 10 bases match TRBD1. Per the germline V gene, CDR1 is SQVTM and CDR2 is ANQGSEA. This CDR3 comprises 14 residues. The junction had 7 bases not matched to a gene; V was cut back by 7 bases and J by 4 bases. CDR3 sequence reads: CSARDRGENQPQHF. CDR3 DNA: TGCAGCGCTAGGGACAGGGGCGAGAATCAGCCCCAGCATTTT.

The chain is built from TRBV2 and TRBJ2-2; maybe TRBD1 (6 bases). This CDR3 comprises 15 residues. The germline V gene encodes CDR1 SNHLY and CDR2 FYNNEI. V dropped 0 bases and J dropped 7 bases, with 12 bases sitting between them. This CDR3 reads CASSEALPGVGELFF. CDR3 nucleotides: TGTGCCAGCAGTGAAGCGCTTCCAGGGGTCGGGGAGCTGTTTTTT.